This T cell receptor beta chain emerged from a study of blood T cell repertoires in COVID-19. Study at large: There were acute and convalescent COVID-19 samples, and they came from the United States, Italy and Spain. T cells, B-cell-depleted T cells, or PBMCs provided the cDNA or gDNA that served as material.

Methods used by the authors: Counts of nucleated cells, estimated from reference gene primer amplification, were obtained. TCRdb's table, derived via immunoSEQ multiplex PCR, lists solely in-frame clones and lacks some. The V and J calls and clone size were taken over from that table, and D and trimming were inferred from the DNA. The data contain around 120,000 clones, around three quarters of them seen just once; the ten biggest clones take up 4%. The CDR3 runs 15 residues. The V end was cut by 0 bases, the J end by 7 bases, with 10 bases between. The rearrangement joins TRBV23-1 to TRBJ1-6; D is undetermined. TRBV23-1 is designated an ORF whose function remains uncertain. The origin of this receptor is a woman older than 75 with acute or convalescent COVID-19. Sequenced material: peripheral blood. The chain's CDR3 is CASSQSEGWNSPLHF. The CDR3 region has the DNA TGCGCCAGCAGTCAATCCGAGGGATGGAATTCACCCCTCCACTTT.